Reported below is one T cell receptor (beta chain). This CDR3 contains 15 residues. Germline V CDR1 and CDR2: SGHDN, FVKESK. V was clipped by 4 bases and J by 3 bases; unmatched bases: 6. The data were obtained in a study of T cells after yellow fever vaccination. TCRdb recomputed calls from the 5' RACE reads with MiXCR, one row per CDR3 protein. The sample has hundreds of thousands of distinct CDR3 sequences, less than 9.5% seen once; the top ten hold roughly 18%. This specimen consisted of PBMCs, obtained roughly 45 days after the first yellow fever vaccination. The chain is built from TRBV14 and TRBJ1-2, with 9 bases lining up with TRBD1. The clonotype originates from a man younger than 30 who received the YFV17D yellow fever vaccine. In nucleotides, the CDR3 is TGTGCCAGCAGCCGGACAGGGGATTTGCACTATGGCTACACCTTC. Its protein product is CASSRTGDLHYGYTF.